The 2 T cell receptor beta chains below come from one sample, sequenced in a study of early T cells in non-severe SARS-CoV-2 infection. TCRdb reanalysed the 5' RACE reads using MiXCR and keeps one entry per CDR3 protein. This table has under 45,000 distinct CDR3 sequences, 6.8% appearing once. The sequencing used whole blood, collected at baseline. These receptors came from an adult who was a healthcare worker with PCR-confirmed SARS-CoV-2 infection or an uninfected control (not recorded which).

The V and J genes are TRBV15 and TRBJ1-2; D ambiguous. Between the trimmed V and J ends, which lost 0 bases and 4 bases, there was a span of 9 bases. This CDR3 is 14 amino acids long. Germline CDR1 is LNHNV and CDR2 is YYDKDF (reference sequence). CDR3 sequence (DNA): TGTGCCACCAGCAGAGACACGAAAAGCTATGGCTACACCTTC. This codes for CATSRDTKSYGYTF.

This clonotype was recorded at least ten times. This sequence joins TRBV18 and TRBJ2-3; 8 nucleotides agree with TRBD2. The V gene's germline CDR1 is KGHSH and CDR2 LQKENI. CDR3 length: 15 amino acids. Trimming cost V 3 bases and J 2 bases; bases outside gene matches: 4. The CDR3 nucleotides are TGTGCCAGCTCACCCCAAGCGGGAGCCACAGATACGCAGTATTTT. Amino acids: CASSPQAGATDTQYF.